Described below is a single T cell receptor (beta chain) sequence and its context. Antigen unknown. The sample comes from a study of cytotoxic CD8 clonotypes in ibrutinib-treated CLL. Study-wide results and limits: Few clonotypes were public, and these shrank or held steady under treatment.

The CDR3 consists of 17 residues. Germline V lookup: CDR1 SGHRS, CDR2 YFSETQ. With 0 bases removed from V and 1 base from J, the gap between germline ends came to 13 bases. Depth targeted 1 in 200,000 to 1 in 1 million T cells, averaging 10x coverage per clonotype. Here immunoSEQ multiplex PCR was the method, and the copy in TCRdb shows in-frame clones only, minus some. The sample contains about 97,000 clones, 77% of which appear only once. This receptor was obtained from a human donor with chronic lymphocytic leukemia. This sample comprised PBMCs, obtained after 24 months of ibrutinib treatment. The V gene is TRBV5-1, the J gene TRBJ2-2; TRBD2 might be the D (5 bases). CDR3 DNA: TGCGCCAGCAGCTTGGGAGAGGGATGGGAGAACACCGGGGAGCTGTTTTTT. Protein sequence: CASSLGEGWENTGELFF.